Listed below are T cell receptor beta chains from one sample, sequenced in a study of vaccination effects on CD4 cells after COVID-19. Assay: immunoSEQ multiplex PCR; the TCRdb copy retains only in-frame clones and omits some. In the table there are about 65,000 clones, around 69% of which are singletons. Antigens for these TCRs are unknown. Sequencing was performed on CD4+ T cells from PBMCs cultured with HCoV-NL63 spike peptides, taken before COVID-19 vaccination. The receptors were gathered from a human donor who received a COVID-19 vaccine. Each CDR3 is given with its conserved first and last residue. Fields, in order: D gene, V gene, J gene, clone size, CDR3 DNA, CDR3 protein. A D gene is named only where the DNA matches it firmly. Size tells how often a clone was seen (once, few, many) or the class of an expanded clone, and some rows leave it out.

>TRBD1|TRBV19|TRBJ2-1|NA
TGTGCCAGTAGTAAAGAACAGGGGAATGAGCAGTTCTTC
CASSKEQGNEQFF
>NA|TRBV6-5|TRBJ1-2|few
TGTGCCAGCACCAGACAGGTGGGAGTCTATGGCTACACCTTC
CASTRQVGVYGYTF
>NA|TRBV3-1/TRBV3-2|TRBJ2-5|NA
TGTGCCAGCAGCCAAGTGTTGGAGACCCAGTACTTC
CASSQVLETQYF
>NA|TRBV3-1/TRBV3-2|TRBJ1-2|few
TGTGCCAGCAGCCAAGACTCCTATGGCGGCTACACCTTC
CASSQDSYGGYTF
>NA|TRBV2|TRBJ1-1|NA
TGTGCCAGCGTAGGGGATCGGGGGGCCACTGAAGCTTTCTTT
CASVGDRGATEAFF
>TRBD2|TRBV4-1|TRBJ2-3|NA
TGCGCCAGCAGCCAAGGGGGTAGCGGGGGGGCGCAGTATTTT
CASSQGGSGGAQYF
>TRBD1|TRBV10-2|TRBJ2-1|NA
TGCGCCAGCCGGGACAGTGCCTACAATGAGCAGTTCTTC
CASRDSAYNEQFF
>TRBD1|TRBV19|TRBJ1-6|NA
TGTGCCAGTAGTACACACGACAGGGGGCCCAATTCACCCCTCCACTTT
CASSTHDRGPNSPLHF
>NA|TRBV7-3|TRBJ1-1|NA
TGTGCCAGCAGCTTAAGACAGAACACTGAAGCTTTCTTT
CASSLRQNTEAFF
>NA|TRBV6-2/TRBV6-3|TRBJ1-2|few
TGTGCCAGCAGCCTCTTAGCTAACTATGGCTACACCTTC
CASSLLANYGYTF
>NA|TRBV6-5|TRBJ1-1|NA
TGTGCCAGCAGCCTCGGACTGCACACTGAAGCTTTCTTT
CASSLGLHTEAFF
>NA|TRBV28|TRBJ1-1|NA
TGTGCCAGCACCATAGGGGGGGGGACTGAAGCTTTCTTT
CASTIGGGTEAFF
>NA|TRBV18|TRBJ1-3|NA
TGTGCCAGCTCACCATTTGCGACGGCAGACTCTGGAAACACCATATATTTT
CASSPFATADSGNTIYF
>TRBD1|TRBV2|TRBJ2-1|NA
TGTGCCAGCAGTGAAGGGACAGGGCCCCAGGATGAGCAGTTCTTC
CASSEGTGPQDEQFF
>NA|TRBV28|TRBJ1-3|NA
TGTGCCAGCAGTTTGTTGGGATCTGGAAACACCATATATTTT
CASSLLGSGNTIYF
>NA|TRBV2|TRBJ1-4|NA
TGTGCCAGCAGTCCTATCTTAGGATCTAATGAAAAACTGTTTTTT
CASSPILGSNEKLFF
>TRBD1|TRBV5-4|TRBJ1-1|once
TGTGCCAGCAGCTTGGGGACCGGGACAGGGGGCACTGAAGCTTTCTTT
CASSLGTGTGGTEAFF
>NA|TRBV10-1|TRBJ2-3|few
TGCGCCACCTCCGTCGGAATGGTTAGGGGCACAGATACGCAGTATTTT
CATSVGMVRGTDTQYF
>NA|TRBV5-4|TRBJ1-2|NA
TGTGCCAGCAGGCGGGCCGAATCCGGTGGCTACACCTTC
CASRRAESGGYTF
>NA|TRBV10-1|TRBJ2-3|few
TGCGCCAGCAGTGAGGAGCCAGCTAGAGATACGCAGTATTTT
CASSEEPARDTQYF
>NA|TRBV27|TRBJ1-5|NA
TGTGCCAGCAGTTTAGAGGCGAGGAGCAATCAGCCCCAGCATTTT
CASSLEARSNQPQHF
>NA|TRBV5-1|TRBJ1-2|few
TGCGCCAGCAGCGTGGACAGTTTTTATGGCTACACCTTC
CASSVDSFYGYTF
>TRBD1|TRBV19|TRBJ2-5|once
TGTGCCAGTTCGCGACAGGGGGCTGAAGAGACCCAGTACTTC
CASSRQGAEETQYF
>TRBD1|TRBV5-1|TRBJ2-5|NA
TGCGCCAGCAGCTTGGACCCACCGGGACAGGGTAGGGAGACCCAGTACTTC
CASSLDPPGQGRETQYF
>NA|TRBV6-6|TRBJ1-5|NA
TGTGCCAGCAGGGGTAGCAATCAGCCCCAGCATTTT
CASRGSNQPQHF
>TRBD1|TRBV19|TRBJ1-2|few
TGTGCCAGTAGTATGGGACAGTACTATGGCTACACCTTC
CASSMGQYYGYTF
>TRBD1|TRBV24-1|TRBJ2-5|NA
TGTGCCACCAGTGTACTGACAGGGGGCCAAGAGACCCAGTACTTC
CATSVLTGGQETQYF
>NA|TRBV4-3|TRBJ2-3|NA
TGCGCCAGCAGCCAAGATCCGAGTTTACCAAATACGCAGTATTTT
CASSQDPSLPNTQYF
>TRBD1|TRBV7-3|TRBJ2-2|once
TGTGCCAGCAGCCCGGGACAGGAAGTCACCGGGGAGCTGTTTTTT
CASSPGQEVTGELFF
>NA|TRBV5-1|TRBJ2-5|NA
TGCGCCAGCAGCTTGGGGTCAGAGGAGACCCAGTACTTC
CASSLGSEETQYF
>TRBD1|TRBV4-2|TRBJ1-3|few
TGTGCCAGCAGCCAAGCGTTTCCGGGACAGGGGATTTCATCTGGAAACACCATATATTTT
CASSQAFPGQGISSGNTIYF
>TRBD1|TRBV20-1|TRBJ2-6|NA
TGCAGTGCTAGTCTGACGAGACAGGGTAGCTCTGGGGCCAACGTCCTGACTTTC
CSASLTRQGSSGANVLTF
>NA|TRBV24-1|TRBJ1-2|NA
TGTGCCACCAGTGATAGTGGGGGGGACTATGGCTACACCTTC
CATSDSGGDYGYTF
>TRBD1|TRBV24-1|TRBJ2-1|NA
TGTGCCACCAGTGCCGCAGGGGGCTATAATGAGCAGTTCTTC
CATSAAGGYNEQFF
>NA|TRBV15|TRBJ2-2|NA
TGTGCCACCAGCAGGGAACAGCTTACAGGGGAGCTGTTTTTT
CATSREQLTGELFF
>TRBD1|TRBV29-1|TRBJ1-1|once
TGCAGCGTCGAGACAGGGAGGGATGGAGCTTTCTTT
CSVETGRDGAFF
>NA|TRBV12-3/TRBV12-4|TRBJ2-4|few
TGTGCCAGCAGTTTCTTGAGGGACATTCAGTACTTC
CASSFLRDIQYF
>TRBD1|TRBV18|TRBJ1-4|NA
TGTGCCAGCTCAACACGGACAGGAGCTAATGAAAAACTGTTTTTT
CASSTRTGANEKLFF
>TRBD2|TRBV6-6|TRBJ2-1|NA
TGTGCCAGCAGCCGGACTAGCGGGGACTACAATGAGCAGTTCTTC
CASSRTSGDYNEQFF
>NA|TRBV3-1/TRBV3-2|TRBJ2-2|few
TGTGCCAGCAGCCAATTTGACCCAAACACCGGGGAGCTGTTTTTT
CASSQFDPNTGELFF
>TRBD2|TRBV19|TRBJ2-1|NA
TGTGCCAGTGCCCGGCGGTCCAGCGGGGGGTTCAATGAGCAGTTCTTC
CASARRSSGGFNEQFF
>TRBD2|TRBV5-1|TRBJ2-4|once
TGCGCCAGCAGCATGGTAGCTAGCGGGGCCAAAAACATTCAGTACTTC
CASSMVASGAKNIQYF